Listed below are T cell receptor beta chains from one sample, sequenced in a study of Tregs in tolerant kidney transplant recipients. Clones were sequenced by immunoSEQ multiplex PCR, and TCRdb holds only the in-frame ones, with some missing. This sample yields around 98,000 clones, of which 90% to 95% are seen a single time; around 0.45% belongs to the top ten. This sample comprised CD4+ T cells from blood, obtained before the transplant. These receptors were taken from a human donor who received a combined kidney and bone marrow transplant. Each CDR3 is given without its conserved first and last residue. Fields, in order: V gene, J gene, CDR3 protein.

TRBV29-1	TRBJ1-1	SADRARTEAF
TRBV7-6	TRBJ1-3	ASSVQGGGNTIY
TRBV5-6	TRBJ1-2	ASSLAANGYT
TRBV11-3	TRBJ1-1	ASSLVEGRGTEAF
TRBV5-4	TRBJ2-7	ASSPGTNYEQY
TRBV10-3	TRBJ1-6	AISESRQGGDNSPLH
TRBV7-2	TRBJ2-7	ASSSSSGRTQGEQY
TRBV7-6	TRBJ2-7	ASSRTSGVTYEQY
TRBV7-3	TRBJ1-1	ASSLDGGTNTEAF
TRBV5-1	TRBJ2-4	ASSSGTSGGAGKNIQY
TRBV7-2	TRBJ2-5	ASSLPGYQETQY
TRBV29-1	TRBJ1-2	SVEWGGRRGYT
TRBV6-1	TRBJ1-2	ASSETQGRYGYT
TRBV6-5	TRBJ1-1	ASSLTGARNTEAF
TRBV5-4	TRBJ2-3	ASSIRTSGGVRSTDTQY
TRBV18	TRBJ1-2	ASSPGTGAYGYT
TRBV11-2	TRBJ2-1	ASSLAGGSEQF
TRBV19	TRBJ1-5	ASSVDRAGNQPQH
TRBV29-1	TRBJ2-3	SVDEYTDTQY
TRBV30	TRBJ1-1	AWTAGRNTEAF
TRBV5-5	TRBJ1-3	ASSSRTGDGNTIY
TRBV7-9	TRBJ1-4	ASSQATGAIAATNEKLF
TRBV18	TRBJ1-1	ASSETGLTEAF
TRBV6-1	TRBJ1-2	ATDLDRGLSGYT
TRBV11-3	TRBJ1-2	ASSLLGYGYP
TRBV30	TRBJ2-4	AWSVRLAKNIQY
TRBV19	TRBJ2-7	ASSLTASYEQY
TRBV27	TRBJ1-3	ASSLEGPGSGNTIY
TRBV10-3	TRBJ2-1	AISERPEGGSSYNEQF
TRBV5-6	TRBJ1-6	ASSSPGAPNNSPLH
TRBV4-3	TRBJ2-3	ASSQPGQGTDTQY
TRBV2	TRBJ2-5	ASSAATGRQETQY
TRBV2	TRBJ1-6	AGVRDSSSYSPLH
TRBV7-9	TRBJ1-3	ASSLLPGGTIY
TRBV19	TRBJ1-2	ASSSRDRVYGYT
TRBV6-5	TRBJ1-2	ASSYRANYGYT
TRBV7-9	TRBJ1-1	ASSLWDRLVDTEAF
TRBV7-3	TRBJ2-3	ASSSKTSGAYTDTQY
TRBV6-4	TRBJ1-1	ASLDRDSSRNTEAF
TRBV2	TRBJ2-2	ASAVDRPWTGELF
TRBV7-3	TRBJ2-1	ASSKASDSYNEQF
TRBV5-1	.	ASSPNQGTYEQY
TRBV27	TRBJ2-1	ASSLSGLAKKF
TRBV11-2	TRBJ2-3	ASSLLATDTQY
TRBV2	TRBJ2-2	ASSFPSGGASTGELF
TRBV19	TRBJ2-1	ASSIPLAGGSNEQF
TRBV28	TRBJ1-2	ASIGGGPPYGYT